This is a list of T cell receptor beta chains from one sample in a study of T cells in Graves' hyperthyroidism and ophthalmopathy. Each CDR3 protein gets one entry after TCRdb re-called the multiplex PCR reads with MiXCR. This table has about 620,000 distinct CDR3 sequences, 15% to 20% appearing once. The source material was blood. These receptors came from a woman in her 30s with Graves' hyperthyroidism. The CDR3 runs from the conserved cysteine through the conserved F or W. The D gene is left open where the match is weak. The size entry is marked missing in some rows and otherwise reads once, few, many or a size class.

D,length,J,size,V,CDR3,DNA
NA,13,TRBJ2-1,few,TRBV24-1,CATSDSVYNEQFF,TGTGCCACCAGTGATTCCGTTTACAATGAGCAGTTCTTC
TRBD2,14,TRBJ2-3,many,TRBV20-1,CSAGSGSRADTQYF,TGCAGTGCTGGGAGCGGGAGTAGGGCAGATACGCAGTATTTT
NA,16,TRBJ2-7,many,TRBV5-1,CASSLAGHDGIYEQYF,TGCGCCAGCAGCTTGGCCGGTCATGACGGGATCTACGAGCAGTACTTC
NA,13,TRBJ1-5,few,TRBV28,CASSTGGGQPQHF,TGTGCCAGCAGTACCGGGGGTGGCCAGCCCCAGCATTTT
NA,15,TRBJ2-1,NA,TRBV18,CASSPSTSTGNEQFF,TGTGCCAGCTCACCTTCTACCAGTACAGGGAATGAGCAGTTCTTC
NA,15,TRBJ2-7,many,TRBV28,CASSRTHQASYEQYF,TGTGCCAGCAGTCGGACTCACCAAGCCTCCTACGAGCAGTACTTC
TRBD2,16,TRBJ2-1,few,TRBV11-2,CASSLVASGRSSEQFF,TGTGCCAGCAGCTTAGTCGCCAGCGGGAGGTCGTCTGAGCAGTTCTTC
NA,12,TRBJ2-3,many,TRBV3-1,CASSQEVGTQYF,TGTGCCAGCAGCCAAGAAGTCGGTACGCAGTATTTT
TRBD2,15,TRBJ2-1,many,TRBV6-1,CASRQTSGPYNEQFF,TGTGCCAGCAGACAGACTAGCGGACCCTACAATGAGCAGTTCTTC
TRBD1,14,TRBJ1-6,few,TRBV7-2,CASSLAGQARALHF,TGTGCCAGCAGCTTAGCCGGACAGGCGCGGGCCCTCCACTTT
TRBD2,14,TRBJ2-3,NA,TRBV7-2,CAGSPNSGANTQYF,TGTGCCGGCAGTCCAAATAGCGGGGCGAATACGCAGTATTTT
NA,15,TRBJ2-1,NA,TRBV4-1,CASSPWTRGAGEQFF,TGCGCCAGCAGCCCATGGACCAGAGGGGCAGGTGAGCAGTTCTTC
TRBD2,18,TRBJ2-3,many,TRBV3-1,CASSPGLAGVGATDTQYF,TGTGCCAGCAGCCCGGGACTAGCGGGAGTCGGCGCCACAGATACGCAGTATTTT
NA,14,TRBJ2-1,many,TRBV11-3,CASSLGGYYNEQFF,TGTGCCAGCAGCTTAGGGGGTTACTACAATGAGCAGTTCTTC
NA,13,TRBJ1-1,many,TRBV13,CASSTDWNTEAFF,TGTGCCAGCAGCACGGACTGGAACACTGAAGCTTTCTTT
TRBD2,18,TRBJ2-3,NA,TRBV28,CASSSPGTSGSGADTQYF,TGTGCCAGCAGCAGTCCCGGGACTAGCGGGAGTGGGGCAGATACGCAGTATTTT
TRBD2,18,TRBJ2-2,few,TRBV5-6,CASSLAGTSGRYTGELFF,TGTGCCAGCAGCTTGGCTGGGACTAGCGGGAGGTACACCGGGGAGCTGTTTTTT
NA,14,TRBJ2-7,many,TRBV28,CASGVGGGHYEQYF,TGTGCCAGCGGGGTAGGCGGAGGGCACTACGAGCAGTACTTC
TRBD1,15,TRBJ2-7,many,TRBV6-1,CASTFGGQGNYEQYF,TGTGCCAGCACATTTGGGGGACAGGGGAACTACGAGCAGTACTTC
NA,13,TRBJ2-7,NA,TRBV12-3/TRBV12-4,CASSWELSYEQYF,TGTGCCAGCAGTTGGGAGCTCTCCTACGAGCAGTACTTC
TRBD1,13,TRBJ1-2,many,TRBV2,CASRQGQGLSYTF,TGTGCCAGCAGGCAGGGACAGGGTTTGAGCTACACCTTC
TRBD2,16,TRBJ2-1,few,TRBV10-2,CASAHGLAGANNEQFF,TGCGCCAGCGCCCACGGACTAGCGGGAGCTAACAATGAGCAGTTCTTC
TRBD1,17,TRBJ1-2,many,TRBV28,CATQGGQGANGGYGYTF,TGTGCCACTCAGGGAGGGCAGGGGGCTAATGGCGGCTATGGCTACACCTTC
TRBD2,14,TRBJ2-2,few,TRBV29-1,CSVGGLAVSGELFF,TGCAGCGTGGGGGGACTAGCAGTCTCCGGGGAGCTGTTTTTT
NA,15,TRBJ1-6,few,TRBV30,CAWSPRSGDNLPLHF,TGTGCCTGGAGTCCCAGGTCCGGGGATAATTTACCCCTCCACTTT
TRBD1,13,TRBJ2-1,few,TRBV19,CASSIRQGNEQFF,TGTGCCAGTAGTATTCGACAGGGGAATGAGCAGTTCTTC
TRBD1,15,TRBJ2-7,few,TRBV5-1,CASSRTGGFSYEQYF,TGCGCCAGCTCAAGGACAGGGGGCTTCTCCTACGAGCAGTACTTC
NA,16,TRBJ2-4,NA,TRBV6-1,CASSEWVRGAKNIQYF,TGTGCCAGCAGTGAATGGGTTAGGGGAGCCAAAAACATTCAGTACTTC
TRBD1,15,TRBJ1-4,few,TRBV7-2,CASSPNRGTNEKLFF,TGTGCCAGCAGCCCTAACAGGGGCACTAATGAAAAACTGTTTTTT
NA,17,TRBJ1-6,few,TRBV11-2,CASSLGVLRDYYSPLHF,TGTGCCAGCAGCCTAGGGGTCCTGCGGGACTACTATTCACCCCTCCACTTT
NA,13,TRBJ1-6,NA,TRBV27,CASSLPGDSPLHF,TGTGCCAGCAGTTTGCCAGGGGATTCACCCCTCCACTTT
TRBD2,16,TRBJ2-2,many,TRBV28,CASSLAAGVHTGELFF,TGTGCCAGCAGTTTAGCAGCGGGAGTCCACACCGGGGAGCTGTTTTTT
NA,13,TRBJ2-5,many,TRBV30,CAWSVLQQETQYF,TGTGCCTGGAGTGTACTCCAACAAGAGACCCAGTACTTC